This T cell receptor (beta chain) stems from a study of regulatory T cells in long-lasting Graves disease. To note about this clonotype: The junction differs from germline at one of its ends, possibly a read error.

Germline CDR1 and CDR2: SGHVS and FQNEAQ. The CDR3 covers 11 residues. As to time point: newly diagnosed GD, antithyroid drugs for less than 3 months. The TCR library was made from RNA that had been extracted from PBMCs in TRIzol. Through Arm-PCR of CDR3 regions and iRepertoire HTBI primers, TCR beta libraries were built. Via MiXCR, TCRdb re-called the multiplex PCR reads, giving one row per CDR3 protein. This table holds under 700,000 distinct CDR3 sequences, roughly a sixth found once. These data are also associated with another study on T cells in Graves' hyperthyroidism and ophthalmopathy. That investigation notes: In making diagnoses, clinical symptoms, serum thyroxine and TRAb, thyroid ultrasound and orbital computed tomography were all used. Expanded thyroid clonotypes (above 0.001) were mostly also found in blood.

The sequence was collected from a woman aged 40-60 years with Graves disease. The specimen comprised peripheral blood mononuclear cells (PBMCs), sampled at new diagnosis, from a patient treated with antithyroid drugs. The J gene is TRBJ2-1, the V gene TRBV7-8; D uncertain. In DNA, the CDR3 is TGTACCAGCAGCTTAAGGAATGAGCAGTTCTTC. Amino acids: CTSSLRNEQFF.